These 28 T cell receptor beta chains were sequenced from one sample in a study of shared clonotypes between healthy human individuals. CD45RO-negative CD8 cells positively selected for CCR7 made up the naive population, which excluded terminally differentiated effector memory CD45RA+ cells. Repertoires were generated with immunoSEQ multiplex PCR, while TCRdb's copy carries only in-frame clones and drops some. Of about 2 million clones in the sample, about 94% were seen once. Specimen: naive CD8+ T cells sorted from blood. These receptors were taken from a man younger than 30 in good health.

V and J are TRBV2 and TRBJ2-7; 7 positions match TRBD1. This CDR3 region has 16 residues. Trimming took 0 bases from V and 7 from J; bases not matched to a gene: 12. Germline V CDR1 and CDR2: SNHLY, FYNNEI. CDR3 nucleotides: TGTGCCAGCAGTGAAGCGCTTGCGACAGGGCAATGGGAGCAGTACTTC. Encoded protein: CASSEALATGQWEQYF.

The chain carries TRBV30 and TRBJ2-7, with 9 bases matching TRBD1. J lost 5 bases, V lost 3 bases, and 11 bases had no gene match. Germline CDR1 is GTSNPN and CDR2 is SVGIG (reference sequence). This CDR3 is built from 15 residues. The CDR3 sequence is CAWSVTGGAGHEQYF. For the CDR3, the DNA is TGTGCCTGGAGCGTTACAGGGGGCGCGGGTCACGAGCAGTACTTC.

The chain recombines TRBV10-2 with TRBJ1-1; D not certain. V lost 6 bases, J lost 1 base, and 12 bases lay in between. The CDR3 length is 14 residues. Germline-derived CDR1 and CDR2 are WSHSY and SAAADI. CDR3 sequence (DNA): TGCGCCAGCAGCAACGTGGGATGGAACACTGAAGCTTTCTTT. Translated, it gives CASSNVGWNTEAFF.

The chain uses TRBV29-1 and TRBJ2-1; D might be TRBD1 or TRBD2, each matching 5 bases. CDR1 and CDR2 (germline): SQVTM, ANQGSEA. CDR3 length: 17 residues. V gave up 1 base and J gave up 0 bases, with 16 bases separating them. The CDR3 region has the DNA TGCAGCGTTGAAGGGTCCGTCGGGGCCAGCTCCTACAATGAGCAGTTCTTC. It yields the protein CSVEGSVGASSYNEQFF.

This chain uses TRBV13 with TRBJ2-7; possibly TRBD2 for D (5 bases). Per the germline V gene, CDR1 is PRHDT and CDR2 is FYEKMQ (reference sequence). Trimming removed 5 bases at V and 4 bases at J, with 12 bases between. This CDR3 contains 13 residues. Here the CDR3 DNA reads TGTGCCAGCAGCAGGACTTCTGAATACGAGCAGTACTTC. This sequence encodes CASSRTSEYEQYF.

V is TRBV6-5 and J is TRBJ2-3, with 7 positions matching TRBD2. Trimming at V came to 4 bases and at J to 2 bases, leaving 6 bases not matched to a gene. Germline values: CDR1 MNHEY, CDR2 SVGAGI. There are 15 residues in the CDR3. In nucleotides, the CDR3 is TGTGCCAGCAGTTCTAGGCGGGACTACACAGATACGCAGTATTTT. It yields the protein CASSSRRDYTDTQYF.

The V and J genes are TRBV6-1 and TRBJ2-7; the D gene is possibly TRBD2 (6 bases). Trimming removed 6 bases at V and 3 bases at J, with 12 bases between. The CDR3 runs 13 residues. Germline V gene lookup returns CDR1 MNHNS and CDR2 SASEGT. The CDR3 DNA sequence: TGTGCCAGCAGCTGGACGGGAGTCTACGAGCAGTACTTC. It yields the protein CASSWTGVYEQYF.

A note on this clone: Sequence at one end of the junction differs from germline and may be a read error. CDR3 loop: CASSRGLLNTEAFF. The CDR3 nucleotides read TGTGCTAGCAGCCGGGGACTCTTGAACACTGAAGCTTTCTTT. This rearrangement joins TRBV7-7 to TRBJ1-1; TRBD1 might be the D (5 bases). The CDR3 has 14 amino acids. Germline lookup yields CDR1 SSHAT and CDR2 FNYEAQ (reference sequence).

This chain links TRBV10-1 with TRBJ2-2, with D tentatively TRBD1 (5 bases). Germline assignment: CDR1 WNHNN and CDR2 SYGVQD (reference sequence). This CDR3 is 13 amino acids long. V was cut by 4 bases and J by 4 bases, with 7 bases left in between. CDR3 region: CASSGQGTGELFF. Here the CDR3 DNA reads TGCGCCAGCAGTGGGCAGGGCACCGGGGAGCTGTTTTTT.

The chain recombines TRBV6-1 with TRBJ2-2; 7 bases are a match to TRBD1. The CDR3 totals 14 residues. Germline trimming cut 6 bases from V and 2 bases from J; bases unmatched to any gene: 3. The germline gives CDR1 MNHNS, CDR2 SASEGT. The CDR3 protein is CASRTGANTGELFF. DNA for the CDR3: TGTGCCAGCAGAACAGGGGCCAACACCGGGGAGCTGTTTTTT.

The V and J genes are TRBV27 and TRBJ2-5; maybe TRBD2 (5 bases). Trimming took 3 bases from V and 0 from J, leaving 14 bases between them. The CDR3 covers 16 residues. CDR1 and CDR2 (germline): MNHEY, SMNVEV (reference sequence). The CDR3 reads CASSFGADPYQETQYF. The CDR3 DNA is TGTGCCAGCAGTTTTGGAGCGGATCCTTACCAAGAGACCCAGTACTTC.

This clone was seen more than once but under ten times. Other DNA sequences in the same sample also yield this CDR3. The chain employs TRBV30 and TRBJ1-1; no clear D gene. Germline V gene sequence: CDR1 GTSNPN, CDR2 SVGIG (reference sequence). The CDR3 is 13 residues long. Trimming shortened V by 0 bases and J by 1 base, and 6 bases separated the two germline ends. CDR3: CAWSVLENTEAFF. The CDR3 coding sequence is TGTGCCTGGAGTGTACTAGAGAACACTGAAGCTTTCTTT.

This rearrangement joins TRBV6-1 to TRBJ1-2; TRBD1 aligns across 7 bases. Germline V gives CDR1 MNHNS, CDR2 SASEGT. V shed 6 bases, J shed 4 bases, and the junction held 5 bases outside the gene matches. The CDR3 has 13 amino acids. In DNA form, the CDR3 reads TGTGCCAGCAGGGACGGGACAGCCTATGGCTACACCTTC. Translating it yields CASRDGTAYGYTF.

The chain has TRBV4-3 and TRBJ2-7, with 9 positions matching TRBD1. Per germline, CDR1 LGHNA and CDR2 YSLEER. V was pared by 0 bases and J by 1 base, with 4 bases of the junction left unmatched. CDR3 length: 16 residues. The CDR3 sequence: CASSQDRGQGSYEQYF. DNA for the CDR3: TGCGCCAGCAGCCAAGATAGGGGACAGGGTTCCTACGAGCAGTACTTC.

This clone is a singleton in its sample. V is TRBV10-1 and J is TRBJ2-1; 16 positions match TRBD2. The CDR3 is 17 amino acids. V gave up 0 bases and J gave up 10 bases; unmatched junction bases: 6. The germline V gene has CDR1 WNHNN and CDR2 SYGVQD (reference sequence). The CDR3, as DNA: TGCGCCAGCAGTGAGTCCGGTTTGGGACTAGCGGGAGGGGAGCAGTTCTTC. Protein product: CASSESGLGLAGGEQFF.

The CDR3 region is CASSLNGDTQYF. DNA of the CDR3: TGTGCCAGCAGCTTAAATGGGGATACGCAGTATTTT. The gene calls are TRBV11-1 and TRBJ2-3; no clear D. Germline values: CDR1 SGHAT, CDR2 FQDESV (reference sequence). The germline V and J ends were trimmed by 2 bases and 6 bases, with 6 bases remaining between them. The CDR3 has 12 amino acids.

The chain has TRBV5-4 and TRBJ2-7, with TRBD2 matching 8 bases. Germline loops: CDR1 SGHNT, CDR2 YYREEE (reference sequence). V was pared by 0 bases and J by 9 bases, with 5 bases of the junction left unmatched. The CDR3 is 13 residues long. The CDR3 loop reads CASSLGTSRGQYF. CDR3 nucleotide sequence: TGTGCCAGCAGCTTGGGGACTAGCCGAGGGCAGTACTTC.

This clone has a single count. CDR3 protein: CASSEASGTSYEQYF. CDR3 nucleotides: TGTGCCAGCAGTGAGGCTAGCGGGACATCCTACGAGCAGTACTTC. J is TRBJ2-7 and V is TRBV2, with 9 bases aligning to TRBD2. V trimming: 3 bases; J trimming: 1 base; junction bases outside the gene matches: 4. Germline V CDR1 and CDR2: SNHLY, FYNNEI. The CDR3 is made up of 15 amino acids.

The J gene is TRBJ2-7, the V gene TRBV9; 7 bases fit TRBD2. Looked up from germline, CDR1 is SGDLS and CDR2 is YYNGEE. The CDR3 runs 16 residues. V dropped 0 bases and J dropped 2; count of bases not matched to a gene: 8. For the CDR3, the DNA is TGTGCCAGCAGCGTAGCTATTGCGGGAGCCACCTACGAGCAGTACTTC. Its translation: CASSVAIAGATYEQYF.

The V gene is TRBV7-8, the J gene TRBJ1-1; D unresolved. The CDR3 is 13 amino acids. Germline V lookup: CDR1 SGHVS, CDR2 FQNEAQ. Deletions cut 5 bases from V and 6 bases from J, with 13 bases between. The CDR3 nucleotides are TGTGCCAGCAGCCACAAATGGTCGGCTGAAGCTTTCTTT. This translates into CASSHKWSAEAFF. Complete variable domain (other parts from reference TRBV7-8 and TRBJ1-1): GAGVSQSPRYKVAKRGQDVALRCDPISGHVSLFWYQQALGQGPEFLTYFQNEAQLDKSGLPSDRFFAERPEGSVSTLKIQRTQQEDSAVYLCASSHKWSAEAFFGQGTRLTVV.

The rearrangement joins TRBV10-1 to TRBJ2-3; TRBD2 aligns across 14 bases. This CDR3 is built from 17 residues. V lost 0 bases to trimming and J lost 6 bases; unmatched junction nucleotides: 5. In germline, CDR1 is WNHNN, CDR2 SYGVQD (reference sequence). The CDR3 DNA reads TGCGCCAGCAGTGAGTCGGGACTAGCGGGAGTCGGGGATACGCAGTATTTT. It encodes CASSESGLAGVGDTQYF.

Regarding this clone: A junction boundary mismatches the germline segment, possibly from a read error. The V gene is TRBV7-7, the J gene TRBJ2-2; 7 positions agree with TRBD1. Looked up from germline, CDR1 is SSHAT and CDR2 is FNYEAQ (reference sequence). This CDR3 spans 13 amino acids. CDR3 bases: TGTGCTAGCAGCTTAGGGGGCGGCGGGGAGCTGTTTTTT. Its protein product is CASSLGGGGELFF.

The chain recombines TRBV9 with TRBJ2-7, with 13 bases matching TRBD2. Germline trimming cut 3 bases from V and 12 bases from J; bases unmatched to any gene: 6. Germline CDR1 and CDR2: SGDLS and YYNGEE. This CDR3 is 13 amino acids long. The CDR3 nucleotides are TGTGCCAGCAGCGAGACTAGCGGGGGGCCCCGGTACTTC. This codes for CASSETSGGPRYF.

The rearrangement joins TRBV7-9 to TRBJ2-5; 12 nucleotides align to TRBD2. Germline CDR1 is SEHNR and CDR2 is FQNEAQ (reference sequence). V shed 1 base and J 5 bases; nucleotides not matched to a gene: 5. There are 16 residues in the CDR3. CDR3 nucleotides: TGTGCCAGCAGCTTAGGACTAGCGGGAGCGGGGGAGACCCAGTACTTC. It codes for CASSLGLAGAGETQYF.

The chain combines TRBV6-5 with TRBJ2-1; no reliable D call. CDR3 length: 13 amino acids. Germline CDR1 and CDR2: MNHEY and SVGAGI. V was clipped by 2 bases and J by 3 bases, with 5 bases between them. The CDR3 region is CASSYAGYNEQFF. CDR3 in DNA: TGTGCCAGCAGTTACGCCGGCTACAATGAGCAGTTCTTC.

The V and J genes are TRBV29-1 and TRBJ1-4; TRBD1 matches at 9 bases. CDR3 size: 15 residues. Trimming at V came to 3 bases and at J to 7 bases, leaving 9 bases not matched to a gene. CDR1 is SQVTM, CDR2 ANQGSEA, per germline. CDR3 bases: TGCAGCGTTGATATTTCCGGGACAGGGACTGAAAAACTGTTTTTT. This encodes CSVDISGTGTEKLFF.

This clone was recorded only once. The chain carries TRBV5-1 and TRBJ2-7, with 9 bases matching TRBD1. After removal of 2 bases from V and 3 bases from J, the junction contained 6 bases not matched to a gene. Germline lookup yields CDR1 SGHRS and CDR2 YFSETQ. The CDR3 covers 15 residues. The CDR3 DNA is TGCGCCAGCAGCTTTGGACAGGGGTTGAACTACGAGCAGTACTTC. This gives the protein CASSFGQGLNYEQYF.

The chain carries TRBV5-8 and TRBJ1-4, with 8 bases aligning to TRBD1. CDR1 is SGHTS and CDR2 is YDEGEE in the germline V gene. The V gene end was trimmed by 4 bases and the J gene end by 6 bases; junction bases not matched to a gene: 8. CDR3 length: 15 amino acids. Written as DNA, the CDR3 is TGTGCCAGCAGCCGGTGGACAGGGAGGGATGAAAAACTGTTTTTT. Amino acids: CASSRWTGRDEKLFF.